One sample yielded the 10 T cell receptor beta chains listed below, sequenced in a study of blood T cell repertoires in COVID-19. The protocol was immunoSEQ multiplex PCR, while the TCRdb copy is restricted to in-frame clones and leaves out a portion. Of 250,000 to 300,000 clones listed, 84% are singletons. The sample taken for sequencing was PBMCs or T cells enriched from blood (not recorded which). These receptors originate from a man aged 25 to 40 with acute COVID-19.

J is TRBJ2-3 and V is TRBV4-2, with 11 bases that match TRBD2. In germline, CDR1 is LGHNA, CDR2 YNFKEQ. The CDR3 totals 18 residues. The V segment lost 2 bases and the J segment 2 bases; nucleotides outside the gene matches: 9. The CDR3 sequence is CASSQPGASGRNTDTQYF. Here the CDR3 DNA reads TGTGCCAGCAGCCAACCTGGGGCTAGCGGGAGGAACACAGATACGCAGTATTTT.

The V gene is TRBV14, the J gene TRBJ1-6; D unclear. This CDR3 is 16 amino acids long. Germline V gene sequence: CDR1 SGHDN, CDR2 FVKESK. V lost 1 base and J lost 1, with 8 bases in between. The CDR3 DNA is TGTGCCAGCAGCCAAGGCGGGAATTCCTATAATTCACCCCTCCACTTT. This encodes CASSQGGNSYNSPLHF.

The CDR3 loop reads CASSQALGPQGEQYV. In nucleotides, the CDR3 is TGTGCCAGCAGCCAGGCGTTGGGTCCCCAGGGGGAGCAGTACGTC. The V call is TRBV5-4, the J call TRBJ2-7, with D possibly TRBD1 on 6 matching bases. The CDR3 sequence is 15 residues long. Germline V gene sequence: CDR1 SGHNT, CDR2 YYREEE (reference sequence). V was shortened by 4 bases and J by 7 bases, with 21 bases between the two germline ends.

This clone was seen only a few times. One end of the junction varies from germline; a read error may be responsible. The chain joins TRBV7-7 to TRBJ1-3, with a weak D call TRBD1 (6 bases). The CDR3 spans 16 residues. CDR1 and CDR2 (germline): SSHAT, FNYEAQ (reference sequence). The CDR3, as DNA: TGTGCTAGCAGCCTAGGGGGGCCGCTCTCTGGAAACACCATATATTTT. As protein: CASSLGGPLSGNTIYF.

The V call is TRBV28, the J call TRBJ1-1; tentatively, D is TRBD1 (6 bases). The length of the CDR3 is 12 residues. Germline V gene sequence: CDR1 MDHEN, CDR2 SYDVKM. Trimming removed 5 bases at V and 5 bases at J, with 9 bases between. As DNA, the CDR3 is TGTGCCAGCAGTCGACAGGAAACTGAAGCTTTCTTT. As protein: CASSRQETEAFF.

Details on this clone: Distinct nucleotide sequences in the sample also encode this CDR3. The genes are TRBV5-6 and TRBJ1-2; D call uncertain. V lost 0 bases and J lost 2, with 5 bases in between. The CDR3 extends over 13 amino acids. Germline CDR1 SGHDT, CDR2 YYEEEE. DNA of the CDR3: TGTGCCAGCAGCTTGGACAGCAACTATGGCTACACCTTC. Translating it yields CASSLDSNYGYTF.

The chain couples TRBV6-1 to TRBJ1-2; D might be TRBD1 (5 bases). The germline CDR1 and CDR2 sequences are MNHNS and SASEGT. This CDR3 is 14 amino acids long. Trimming stripped 2 bases from V and 8 bases from J, with 15 bases between. CDR3 bases: TGTGCCAGCAGTGAAAGGTGGGGGGTGGGAGGCTACACCTTC. As protein: CASSERWGVGGYTF.

This chain joins TRBV9 and TRBJ2-5, with TRBD2 matching over 12 bases. The trim removed 2 bases at V and 6 bases at J, leaving 11 bases unmatched. The CDR3 runs to 17 residues. Germline assignment: CDR1 SGDLS and CDR2 YYNGEE. The CDR3 loop reads CASSVDPSGGAPKTQYF. CDR3 in DNA: TGTGCCAGCAGCGTCGACCCTAGCGGGGGGGCTCCGAAGACCCAGTACTTC.

The CDR3 region has the DNA TGTGCCAGCAGCGCCGCTGGCAGGGGCACTGAAGCTTTCTTT. As protein: CASSAAGRGTEAFF. This chain connects TRBV7-6 to TRBJ1-1, with a tentative D call TRBD1 (6 bases). Trimming left V 5 bases short and J 4 bases short, with 14 bases between. Germline values: CDR1 SGHVS, CDR2 FNYEAQ. The CDR3 runs to 14 residues.

This clone appeared a single time. J is TRBJ2-3 and V is TRBV3-1 (or the pseudogene TRBV3-2), with a possible D match to TRBD2 (6 bases). Germline V gives CDR1 LGHDT, CDR2 YNNKEL (reference sequence). This CDR3 region has 13 residues. V lost 4 bases to trimming and J lost 4 bases, with 9 bases between them. The CDR3 nucleotides read TGTGCCAGCAGCCTCGGGGAGGCAGATACGCAGTATTTT. Encoded protein: CASSLGEADTQYF.